The 22 T cell receptor beta chains reported below all come from one sample, sequenced in a study of blood T cells in healthy people across ages. The second PCR ran roughly 7 to 12 cycles with a sample-barcoded 5' primer and J-beta primers. TCRdb re-called the 5' RACE reads through MiXCR, storing one row per CDR3 protein. The table lists some 1.4 million distinct CDR3 sequences, approximately 38% of them singletons. The sample comprised blood. The origin of the receptors is a woman between 18 and 29 years old in good health.

The chain links TRBV27 to TRBJ2-2; the D gene is possibly TRBD1 (5 bases). This CDR3 has 16 amino acids. Trimming left V 2 bases short and J 6 bases short, with 16 bases between. Germline assignment: CDR1 MNHEY and CDR2 SMNVEV (reference sequence). The CDR3 sequence is CASSLRQGSLAGELFF. CDR3 coding DNA: TGTGCCAGCAGTTTAAGGCAGGGTTCCCTCGCCGGGGAGCTGTTTTTT.

DNA of the CDR3: TGTGCCAGCAGTCAATATAGCGGGGGGAGCTCCTACAATGAGCAGTACTTC. Its translation is CASSQYSGGSSYNEQYF. The chain combines TRBV6-4 with TRBJ2-1, with 10 bases that match TRBD2. Judging by the DNA end, TRBJ2-7 fits better; the J call may be wrong. The CDR3 spans 17 residues. The germline gives CDR1 MRHNA, CDR2 SNTAGT.

This clonotype was recorded a few times. This chain joins TRBV14 and TRBJ2-7; 8 bases align to TRBD2. The V segment lost 1 base and the J segment 4 bases; nucleotides outside the gene matches: 3. Per the germline V gene, CDR1 is SGHDN and CDR2 is FVKESK. The CDR3 is 14 amino acids. The CDR3 DNA follows: TGTGCCAGCAGCCAAGCGGGAGGGATGTACGAGCAGTACTTC. Protein: CASSQAGGMYEQYF.

The chain is built from TRBV29-1 and TRBJ2-1; D gene ambiguous. V was cut by 1 base and J by 5 bases, with 6 bases left in between. The germline CDR1 and CDR2 sequences are SQVTM and ANQGSEA. This CDR3 contains 12 residues. This chain's CDR3 is CSVEGQNNEQFF. The DNA for the CDR3 is TGCAGCGTTGAAGGGCAGAACAATGAGCAGTTCTTC.

In this sample, this clonotype turned up a few times. The V call is TRBV12-3 or TRBV12-4, the J call TRBJ1-2; D is unresolved. The V end was cut by 3 bases, the J end by 6 bases, with 14 bases between. The CDR3 loop spans 14 amino acids. In DNA, the CDR3 is TGTGCCAGCAGTTTGCGGGGAGATGGGAATGGCTACACCTTC. It is translated as CASSLRGDGNGYTF.

The rearrangement links TRBV20-1 to TRBJ2-4; 8 bases fit TRBD2. The CDR3 extends over 17 amino acids. J lost 0 bases, V lost 0 bases, and 7 bases had no gene match. Germline CDR1 is DFQATT and CDR2 is SNEGSKA (reference sequence). The CDR3: CSARDYRGGLAKNIQYF. Written as DNA, the CDR3 is TGCAGTGCTAGAGATTATCGCGGGGGGCTAGCCAAAAACATTCAGTACTTC.

Notes on this clonotype: This CDR3 is missing its conserved last phenylalanine or tryptophan, likely due to a read error. In DNA form, the CDR3 reads TGCAGTGCTAGACGGGGGGGCTCCTACGAGCAGTACATC. This encodes CSARRGGSYEQYI. V gene TRBV20-1 combines with J gene TRBJ2-7; 8 bases match TRBD2. J gave up 0 bases and V 2 bases, and 0 bases lay outside the gene matches. The CDR3 is 13 amino acids. The germline gives CDR1 DFQATT, CDR2 SNEGSKA (reference sequence).

There are a few counts of this clonotype. This chain joins TRBV29-1 and TRBJ2-5; 9 bases map to TRBD1. In germline, CDR1 is SQVTM, CDR2 ANQGSEA. V gave up 7 bases and J gave up 2 bases; unmatched junction bases: 5. CDR3 length: 13 residues. DNA for the CDR3: TGCAGCGGCCGACAGGGGGTACAAGAGACCCAGTACTTC. It yields the protein CSGRQGVQETQYF.

This chain connects TRBV20-1 to TRBJ2-1; TRBD2 is a possible D gene (7 bases). V was shortened by 3 bases and J by 4 bases, with 16 bases between the two germline ends. The germline V gene encodes CDR1 DFQATT and CDR2 SNEGSKA (reference sequence). The CDR3 has 15 amino acids. The CDR3 loop is CSASEGGAWYNEQFF. The DNA of the CDR3 is TGCAGTGCTAGTGAGGGGGGGGCGTGGTACAATGAGCAGTTCTTC.

The V and J genes are TRBV10-3 and TRBJ1-2; the match to TRBD1 covers 8 bases. There are 16 residues in the CDR3. Germline V gives CDR1 ENHRY, CDR2 SYGVKD. The J segment lost 0 bases and the V segment lost 0 bases, leaving 3 bases of the junction unmatched. The CDR3: CAISESSTGANYGYTF. The CDR3 DNA sequence: TGTGCCATCAGTGAGTCGTCGACAGGGGCTAACTATGGCTACACCTTC.

This chain uses TRBV18 with TRBJ2-3, with D unclear. The CDR3 runs 14 residues. Germline CDR1 KGHSH, CDR2 LQKENI. The germline V and J ends were trimmed by 0 bases and 8 bases, with 12 bases remaining between them. CDR3 region: CASSPPTGEATQYF. Written as DNA, the CDR3 is TGTGCCAGCTCACCACCCACCGGAGAGGCTACGCAGTATTTT. Drawing the rest from reference TRBV18 and TRBJ2-3, the complete variable domain is NAGVMQNPRHLVRRRGQEARLRCSPMKGHSHVYWYRQLPEEGLKFMVYLQKENIIDESGMPKERFSAEFPKEGPSILRIQQVVRGDSAAYFCASSPPTGEATQYFGPGTRLTVL.

The chain combines TRBV19 with TRBJ2-1, with TRBD2 matching over 7 bases. The germline V gene has CDR1 LNHDA and CDR2 SQIVND (reference sequence). The CDR3 is 13 amino acids. The V gene end was trimmed by 11 bases and the J gene end by 6 bases; junction bases not matched to a gene: 10. In DNA form, the CDR3 reads TGTGCCTCCCTCTTATCGGGGGGCAATGAGCAGTTCTTC. Its translation is CASLLSGGNEQFF.

V gene TRBV9 combines with J gene TRBJ2-1; no definite D call. The CDR3 consists of 14 residues. Trimming shortened V by 0 bases and J by 2 bases, and 6 bases separated the two germline ends. CDR1 and CDR2 from the germline V gene are SGDLS and YYNGEE. CDR3 nucleotides: TGTGCCAGCAGCGTAGAGCCTACCTACAATGAGCAGTTCTTC. It codes for CASSVEPTYNEQFF. The full variable domain, completed using reference TRBV9 and TRBJ2-1, is DSGVTQTPKHLITATGQRVTLRCSPRSGDLSVYWYQQSLDQGLQFLIQYYNGEERAKGNILERFSAQQFPDLHSELNLSSLELGDSALYFCASSVEPTYNEQFFGPGTRLTVL.

V and J are TRBV12-3 or TRBV12-4 and TRBJ1-4; maybe TRBD1 (5 bases). Trimming took off 1 base at V and 2 bases at J, with 11 bases between the two ends. This CDR3 is 16 amino acids long. The CDR3 nucleotides read TGTGCCAGCAGTTTAGTACGACAGACGACTAATGAAAAACTGTTTTTT. Amino acid sequence: CASSLVRQTTNEKLFF.

This clonotype has only a few counts. The chain carries TRBV20-1 and TRBJ2-7; TRBD1 might be the D (5 bases). This CDR3 is 13 amino acids long. Per germline, CDR1 DFQATT and CDR2 SNEGSKA (reference sequence). The V gene lost 1 base and the J gene lost 5 bases, with 12 bases spanning the gap. CDR3 nucleotide sequence: TGCAGTGCTAGAGGGCAGGGCGGCAACGAGCAGTACTTC. The encoded protein is CSARGQGGNEQYF.

The chain has TRBV3-1 and TRBJ2-1; D perhaps matches TRBD2 (5 bases). The germline V gene has CDR1 LGHDT and CDR2 YNNKEL (reference sequence). The CDR3 is made up of 12 amino acids. V lost 4 bases and J 9 bases, leaving 10 bases between the germline ends. The CDR3 protein is CASSRESFEQFF. CDR3 in DNA: TGTGCCAGCAGCCGGGAGTCGTTTGAGCAGTTCTTC.

The chain recombines TRBV6-5 with TRBJ2-2; 7 bases line up with TRBD1. The CDR3 length is 15 residues. V shed 6 bases, J shed 3 bases, and the junction held 7 bases outside the gene matches. Germline V gene data show CDR1 as MNHEY and CDR2 as SVGAGI. In DNA, the CDR3 is TGTGCCAGCAGGCGTTTAACAGGGGACACCGGGGAGCTGTTTTTT. This translates into CASRRLTGDTGELFF.

CDR3 nucleotides: TGTGCCAGTAGTATAGGTGTGGAGCAGCCCCAGCATTTT. Its translation: CASSIGVEQPQHF. The chain uses TRBV19 and TRBJ1-5, with no clear D. This CDR3 spans 13 amino acids. V was trimmed by 1 base and J by 7 bases, leaving 8 bases between them. Germline lookup yields CDR1 LNHDA and CDR2 SQIVND (reference sequence).

This rearrangement joins TRBV4-2 to TRBJ2-3; 7 bases are a match to TRBD2. The trim removed 1 base at V and 1 base at J, leaving 8 bases unmatched. Germline V gene lookup returns CDR1 LGHNA and CDR2 YNFKEQ. CDR3 length equals 17 residues. CDR3 in DNA: TGTGCCAGCAGCCAAGGGACTAGTGCGGGGGGCACAGATACGCAGTATTTT. As protein: CASSQGTSAGGTDTQYF.

The chain employs TRBV2 and TRBJ2-1, with D perhaps TRBD2 (7 bases). This CDR3 is built from 14 residues. In germline, CDR1 is SNHLY, CDR2 FYNNEI. Between the trimmed V and J ends, which lost 6 bases and 8 bases, there was a span of 17 bases. Here the CDR3 DNA reads TGTGCCAGCAGGTCCCGCGGGGGCCTCTATGAGCAGTTCTTC. It codes for CASRSRGGLYEQFF.

This clonotype has a count of ten or more. The rearrangement uses TRBV2 and TRBJ2-1, with 7 bases aligning to TRBD2. The V gene end was trimmed by 6 bases and the J gene end by 0 bases; junction bases not matched to a gene: 5. The germline V gene encodes CDR1 SNHLY and CDR2 FYNNEI. The CDR3 contains 15 residues. The CDR3 nucleotides read TGTGCCAGCAGCCACAGCGGGGCCTCCTACAATGAGCAGTTCTTC. This encodes CASSHSGASYNEQFF. The full variable domain, completed using reference TRBV2 and TRBJ2-1, is EPEVTQTPSHQVTQMGQEVILRCVPISNHLYFYWYRQILGQKVEFLVSFYNNEISEKSEIFDDQFSVERPDGSNFTLKIRSTKLEDSAMYFCASSHSGASYNEQFFGPGTRLTVL.

This clonotype came up a few times. J is TRBJ2-3 and V is TRBV24-1; 10 bases are a match to TRBD1. Germline assignment: CDR1 KGHDR and CDR2 SFDVKD. Trimming cost V 1 base and J 6 bases; bases outside gene matches: 6. The CDR3 extends over 16 amino acids. CDR3 DNA: TGTGCCACCAGTGATTTCACCGGGACAGGGGTGGATACGCAGTATTTT. Translating gives CATSDFTGTGVDTQYF.